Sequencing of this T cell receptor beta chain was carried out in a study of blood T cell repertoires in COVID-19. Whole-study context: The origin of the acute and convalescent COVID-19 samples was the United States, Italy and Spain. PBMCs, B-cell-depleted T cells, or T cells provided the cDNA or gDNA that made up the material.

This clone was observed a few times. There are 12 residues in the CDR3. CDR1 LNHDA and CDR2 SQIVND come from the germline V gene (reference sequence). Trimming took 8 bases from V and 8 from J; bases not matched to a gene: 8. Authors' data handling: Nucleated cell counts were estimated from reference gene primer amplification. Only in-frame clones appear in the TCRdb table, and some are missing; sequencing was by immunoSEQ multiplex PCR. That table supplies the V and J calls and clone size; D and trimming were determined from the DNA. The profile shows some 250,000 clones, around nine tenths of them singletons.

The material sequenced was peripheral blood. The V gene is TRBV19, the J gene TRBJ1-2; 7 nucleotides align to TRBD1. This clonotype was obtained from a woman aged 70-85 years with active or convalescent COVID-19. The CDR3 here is CASQTGTSGYTF. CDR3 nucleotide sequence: TGTGCCAGTCAGACAGGGACCAGCGGCTACACCTTC.